The clone carrying this TCR beta chain appeared many times. Source study methods: Reference gene primer amplification gave estimated nucleated cell counts. Profiling relied on immunoSEQ multiplex PCR, and the TCRdb table lists in-frame clones only, not all of them. V and J calls and clone size are copied from that table; D and trimming were computed from the DNA. The sample lists about 430,000 clones; about 88% were seen once. Residents of approximately 25 US areas, aged roughly 18 to 89 years, made up the participants. A PCR-confirmed or clinician-diagnosed COVID-19 case had contacted exposed participants within 2 weeks of entry. The record originates from a study of blood T cell repertoires in COVID-19. Study summary: In each case, the material was cDNA or gDNA derived from T cells, B-cell-depleted T cells, or PBMCs.

Germline-derived CDR1 and CDR2 are SGHRS and YFSETQ. V gave up 1 base and J gave up 2 bases, with 7 bases separating them. The CDR3 has 13 amino acids. The sample taken for sequencing was PBMCs or T cells enriched from blood (not recorded which). J is TRBJ2-7 and V is TRBV5-1, with D hard to call. The source of this sequence is a woman aged 18 to 35 who had been exposed to COVID-19. The CDR3 coding sequence is TGCGCCAGCAGCTTGAGGCAGGCCTACGAGCAGTACTTC. It yields the protein CASSLRQAYEQYF. The whole variable domain, filled in from reference TRBV5-1 and TRBJ2-7, reads KAGVTQTPRYLIKTRGQQVTLSCSPISGHRSVSWYQQTPGQGLQFLFEYFSETQRNKGNFPGRFSGRQFSNSRSEMNVSTLELGDSALYLCASSLRQAYEQYFGPGTRLTVT.